This T cell receptor beta chain was recovered during a study of blood T cell repertoires in COVID-19. This CDR3 has 12 amino acids. V was trimmed by 2 bases and J by 4 bases, leaving 3 bases between them. Germline values: CDR1 SEHNR, CDR2 FQNEAQ (reference sequence). Original methodology: Nucleated cell number was recorded as an estimate derived from reference gene primer amplification. Repertoires were generated with immunoSEQ multiplex PCR, while TCRdb's copy carries only in-frame clones and drops some. That table supplies the V and J calls and clone size; D and trimming were determined from the DNA. The profile shows a few hundred thousand clones, approximately 86% of them singletons.

Sample: PBMCs or T cells enriched from blood (not recorded which). The TCR originated in a woman aged 40 to 50 with acute COVID-19. The gene calls are TRBV7-9 and TRBJ1-5; D uncertain. The CDR3 region is CASSLLNQPQHF. CDR3 nucleotide sequence: TGTGCCAGCAGCTTATTAAATCAGCCCCAGCATTTT.